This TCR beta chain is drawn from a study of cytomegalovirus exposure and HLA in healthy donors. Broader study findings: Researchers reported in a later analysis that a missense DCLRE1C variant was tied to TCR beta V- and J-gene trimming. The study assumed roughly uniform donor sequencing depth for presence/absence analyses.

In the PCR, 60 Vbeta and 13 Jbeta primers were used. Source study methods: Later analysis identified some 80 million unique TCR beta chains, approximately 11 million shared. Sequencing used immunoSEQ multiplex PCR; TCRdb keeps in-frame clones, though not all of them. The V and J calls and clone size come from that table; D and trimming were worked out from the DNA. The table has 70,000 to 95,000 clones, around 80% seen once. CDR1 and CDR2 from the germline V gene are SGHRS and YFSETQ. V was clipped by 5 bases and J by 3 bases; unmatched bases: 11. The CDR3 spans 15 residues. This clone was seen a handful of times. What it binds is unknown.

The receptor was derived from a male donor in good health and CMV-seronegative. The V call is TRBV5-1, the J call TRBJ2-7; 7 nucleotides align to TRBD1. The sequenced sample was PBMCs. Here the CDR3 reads CASRNRDSDFYEQYF. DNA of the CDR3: TGCGCCAGCAGAAACCGGGACAGTGACTTCTACGAGCAGTACTTC. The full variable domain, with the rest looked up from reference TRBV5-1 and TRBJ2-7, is KAGVTQTPRYLIKTRGQQVTLSCSPISGHRSVSWYQQTPGQGLQFLFEYFSETQRNKGNFPGRFSGRQFSNSRSEMNVSTLELGDSALYLCASRNRDSDFYEQYFGPGTRLTVT.